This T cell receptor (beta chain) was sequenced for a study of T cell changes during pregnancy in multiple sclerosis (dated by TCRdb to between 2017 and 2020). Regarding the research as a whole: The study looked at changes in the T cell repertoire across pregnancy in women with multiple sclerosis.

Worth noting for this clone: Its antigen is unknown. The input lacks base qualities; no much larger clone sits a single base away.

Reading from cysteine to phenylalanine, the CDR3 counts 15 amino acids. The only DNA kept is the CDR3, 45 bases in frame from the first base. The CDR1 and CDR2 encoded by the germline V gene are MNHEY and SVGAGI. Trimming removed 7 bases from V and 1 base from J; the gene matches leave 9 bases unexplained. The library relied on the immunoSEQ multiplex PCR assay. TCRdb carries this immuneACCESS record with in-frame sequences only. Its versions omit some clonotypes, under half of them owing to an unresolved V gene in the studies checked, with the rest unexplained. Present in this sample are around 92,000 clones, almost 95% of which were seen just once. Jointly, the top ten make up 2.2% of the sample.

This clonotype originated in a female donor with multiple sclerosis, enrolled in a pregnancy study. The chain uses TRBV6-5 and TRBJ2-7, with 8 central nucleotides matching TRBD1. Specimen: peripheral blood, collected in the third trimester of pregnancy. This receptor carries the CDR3 CASTSRTGISYEQYF. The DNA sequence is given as TGTGCCAGCACCTCCCGGACAGGGATATCCTACGAGCAGTACTTC.